This passage covers 5 T cell receptor beta chains from one sample sequenced in a study of blood T cell repertoires in COVID-19. Using immunoSEQ multiplex PCR, the repertoire was profiled, and TCRdb retains in-frame clones only, with some absent. The profile shows over 200,000 clones, around 90% of them singletons. Material for sequencing was peripheral blood. These receptors came from a young woman who had recovered from COVID-19.

V usage is TRBV4-3 and J usage is TRBJ2-1; TRBD2 aligns across 7 bases. CDR1 and CDR2 from the germline V gene are LGHNA and YSLEER. This CDR3 comprises 16 residues. V trimming: 0 bases; J trimming: 3 bases; junction bases outside the gene matches: 5. The CDR3 region has the DNA TGCGCCAGCAGCCAAGACCCGGGACTACACTACAATGAGCAGTTCTTC. Translation gives CASSQDPGLHYNEQFF.

This chain uses TRBV11-3 with TRBJ2-7, with 8 bases that match TRBD2. The CDR3 runs 15 residues. The ends lost 1 base at V and 0 bases at J; junction bases unmatched: 2. The V gene's germline CDR1 is SGHNT and CDR2 YENEEA. CDR3 protein: CASSLGAGVSYEQYF. CDR3 sequence (DNA): TGTGCCAGCAGCTTAGGAGCGGGAGTCTCCTACGAGCAGTACTTC.

This chain uses TRBV4-3 with TRBJ1-1; D ambiguous. The V end lost 8 bases, the J end lost 0 bases, and 10 bases lay between the germline ends. Germline V gene data show CDR1 as LGHNA and CDR2 as YSLEER. The CDR3 is 13 amino acids. The CDR3: CASGLEMNTEAFF. The DNA of the CDR3 is TGCGCCAGCGGACTTGAGATGAACACTGAAGCTTTCTTT.

The chain is built from TRBV5-1 and TRBJ1-3; no firm D call. CDR1 is SGHRS, CDR2 YFSETQ, per germline. This CDR3 comprises 17 residues. V lost 0 bases and J lost 0, with 13 bases in between. CDR3 residues: CASSLAPIQLSGNTIYF. CDR3 bases: TGCGCCAGCAGCTTGGCCCCTATACAGCTCTCTGGAAACACCATATATTTT.

J is TRBJ1-1 and V is TRBV19; 7 bases map to TRBD1. This CDR3 region has 16 residues. The trim removed 3 bases at V and 4 bases at J, leaving 11 bases unmatched. Germline V gives CDR1 LNHDA, CDR2 SQIVND (reference sequence). This CDR3 reads CASSIRVRGSGTEAFF. Written as DNA, the CDR3 is TGTGCCAGTAGTATTCGAGTCAGGGGGAGTGGCACTGAAGCTTTCTTT.